The next 32 T cell receptor beta chains were all read from a single sample in a study of identical twins (dated by TCRdb to the mid-2010s). The library was obtained by 5' RACE. Sequencing took place on an Illumina HiSeq 2000. In-frame beta chains were kept once TCRdb had trimmed the public reads at Q25 with fastp and called clones with MiXCR. Rows with one shared CDR3 protein collapse into an entry with the most common genes and DNA. This sample lists under 900,000 distinct CDR3 sequences; about 18% were detected once. The top ten clonotypes cover about an eighth of the sample. This sample was also put to use in a study of T cells expressing NK-cell markers.

The sequenced sample was PBMCs. The source is a woman aged 18 to 35 in good health.

This clonotype appeared a few times. The V call is TRBV7-9, the J call TRBJ2-1; TRBD1 agrees at 9 bases. This CDR3 has 15 residues. The V and J ends lost 7 bases and 9 bases, in that order; junction bases with no gene match: 13. CDR1 SEHNR and CDR2 FQNEAQ come from the germline V gene (reference sequence). CDR3 DNA: TGTGCCAGCACCCAGGCCGGGACAGGGATGACTGAGCAGTTCTTC. Protein: CASTQAGTGMTEQFF. The full variable domain, completed using reference TRBV7-9 and TRBJ2-1, is DTGVSQNPRHKITKRGQNVTFRCDPISEHNRLYWYRQTLGQGPEFLTYFQNEAQLEKSRLLSDRFSAERPKGSFSTLEIQRTEQGDSAMYLCASTQAGTGMTEQFFGPGTRLTVL.

This clonotype appeared many times. The chain couples TRBV12-3 or TRBV12-4 to TRBJ1-2; TRBD1 might be the D (6 bases). Trimming left V 4 bases short and J 8 bases short, with 20 bases between. The CDR3 runs 15 residues. In nucleotides, the CDR3 is TGTGCCAGCAGTTCCCCCGGGGGGCTGTCTGGAGGCTACACCTTC. Residues: CASSSPGGLSGGYTF.

V gene TRBV9 combines with J gene TRBJ2-5; D might be TRBD1 (6 bases). The CDR3 is made up of 16 amino acids. V was trimmed by 3 bases and J by 2 bases, leaving 17 bases between them. CDR1 and CDR2 (germline): SGDLS, YYNGEE. CDR3 in amino acids: CASSEGPGQSQETQYF. CDR3 bases: TGTGCCAGCAGCGAGGGACCGGGACAAAGTCAAGAGACCCAGTACTTC.

The chain links TRBV12-3 or TRBV12-4 to TRBJ2-3, with TRBD2 matching 8 bases. The CDR3 contains 18 residues. Trimming removed 3 bases from V and 2 bases from J; junction bases left unmatched: 13. In DNA, the CDR3 is TGTGCCAGCAGTTTTGGGCAGCGGGGGCTTCGAGTCACAGATACGCAGTATTTT. Translated: CASSFGQRGLRVTDTQYF.

The table lists this clonotype with a few counts. The CDR3 is CASRPDSVGGGYTF. In DNA, the CDR3 is TGTGCCAGCAGACCGGACAGTGTGGGTGGTGGCTACACCTTC. The rearrangement uses TRBV11-2 and TRBJ1-2; D may be TRBD1 (6 bases). V shed 6 bases and J shed 7 bases, with 18 bases lying between them. This CDR3 is built from 14 residues. CDR1 and CDR2 from the germline V gene are SGHAT and FQNNGV.

The V call is TRBV2, the J call TRBJ1-6, with unresolved D. The CDR3 runs 15 residues. Trimming cost V 7 bases and J 8 bases, with 18 bases left between them. CDR1 and CDR2 from the germline V gene are SNHLY and FYNNEI. DNA of the CDR3: TGTGCCAGCATCGGAGTGGAGGTTTGGGATTCACCCCTCCACTTT. Amino acids: CASIGVEVWDSPLHF. Based on the CDR3 plus reference TRBV2 and TRBJ1-6, the full variable domain is EPEVTQTPSHQVTQMGQEVILRCVPISNHLYFYWYRQILGQKVEFLVSFYNNEISEKSEIFDDQFSVERPDGSNFTLKIRSTKLEDSAMYFCASIGVEVWDSPLHFGNGTRLTVT.

This sequence joins TRBV7-8 and TRBJ2-1; TRBD2 matches 8 bases. The CDR3 contains 14 residues. Trimming took 11 bases from V and 5 from J; bases not matched to a gene: 11. CDR1 is SGHVS, CDR2 FQNEAQ, per germline. CDR3 DNA sequence: TGTGCCTCCTCCCCGATAGCGGGACACAATGAGCAGTTCTTC. It translates to CASSPIAGHNEQFF.

This clonotype was counted a few times. The chain's CDR3 is CSASGDEKLFF. CDR3 coding DNA: TGCAGTGCTAGCGGCGATGAAAAACTGTTTTTT. V and J are TRBV20-1 and TRBJ1-4; D gene unclear. CDR3 size: 11 residues. Germline lookup yields CDR1 DFQATT and CDR2 SNEGSKA (reference sequence). V was trimmed by 3 bases and J by 6 bases, leaving 5 bases between them.

This clonotype has just a few counts. This chain connects TRBV27 to TRBJ2-7, with a weak D call TRBD1 (6 bases). The V end lost 6 bases, the J end lost 2 bases, and 17 bases lay between the germline ends. The CDR3 is 15 amino acids. Germline values: CDR1 MNHEY, CDR2 SMNVEV (reference sequence). CDR3 region: CASSLIPDRPYEQYF. DNA of the CDR3: TGTGCCAGCAGCTTAATCCCCGACAGGCCCTACGAGCAGTACTTC.

In its sample, this clonotype was seen a few times. The chain uses TRBV7-2 and TRBJ1-3; a possible D gene is TRBD1 (5 bases). Germline CDR1 SGHTA, CDR2 FQGNSA. With 3 bases removed from V and 11 bases from J, the gap between germline ends came to 14 bases. This CDR3 region has 13 residues. Here the CDR3 DNA reads TGTGCCAGCAGCTTTTATCTGGGGCCCCCCATATATTTT. The encoded protein is CASSFYLGPPIYF.

The V gene is TRBV6-1, the J gene TRBJ2-2; maybe TRBD2 (5 bases). The CDR3 is 16 residues long. V dropped 10 bases and J dropped 0 bases, with 18 bases sitting between them. CDR1 is MNHNS and CDR2 is SASEGT in the germline V gene. The CDR3 DNA follows: TGTGCCACCCGACGGGAAGTGTTCGCGAACACCGGGGAGCTGTTTTTT. Translated: CATRREVFANTGELFF.

The genes are TRBV6-4 and TRBJ2-2, with no clear D. Germline V CDR1 and CDR2: MRHNA, SNTAGT. Trimming stripped 8 bases from V and 5 bases from J, with 15 bases between. CDR3 length: 14 residues. The CDR3 DNA is TGTGCCAGCGCCAAGGCGGCCATTACCGGGGAGCTGTTTTTT. It codes for CASAKAAITGELFF.

This clonotype has a handful of counts. The chain combines TRBV5-1 with TRBJ1-4, with D hard to call. Trimming shortened V by 3 bases and J by 0 bases, and 9 bases separated the two germline ends. Germline CDR1 SGHRS, CDR2 YFSETQ. CDR3 length: 15 residues. Here the CDR3 reads CASSWTGSTNEKLFF. Here the CDR3 DNA reads TGCGCCAGCAGCTGGACGGGTTCAACTAATGAAAAACTGTTTTTT.

This CDR3 is CSARVKLAPTPDTQYF. In DNA form, the CDR3 reads TGCAGTGCTAGGGTAAAACTAGCGCCTACCCCAGATACGCAGTATTTT. The chain is built from TRBV20-1 and TRBJ2-3, with 7 bases matching TRBD2. CDR3 length equals 16 residues. Germline V gene sequence: CDR1 DFQATT, CDR2 SNEGSKA (reference sequence). The trim removed 3 bases at V and 4 bases at J, leaving 13 bases unmatched.

The chain employs TRBV12-3 or TRBV12-4 and TRBJ1-2; the D is unclear. V lost 7 bases and J 2 bases, leaving 8 bases between the germline ends. There are 12 residues in the CDR3. In nucleotides, the CDR3 is TGTGCCAGCACCGGACTGAACTATGGCTACACCTTC. It codes for CASTGLNYGYTF.

This clonotype was seen at least ten times. The chain joins TRBV7-6 to TRBJ2-4; D gene ambiguous. Germline V gene lookup returns CDR1 SGHVS and CDR2 FNYEAQ. The CDR3 spans 13 residues. Trimming took off 5 bases at V and 8 bases at J, with 13 bases between the two ends. The CDR3 reads CASSPSPGDIQYF. The CDR3 nucleotides read TGTGCCAGCAGCCCATCCCCGGGTGACATTCAGTACTTC.

The J gene is TRBJ2-3, the V gene TRBV5-1, with 10 positions matching TRBD1. The CDR3 covers 16 residues. The trim removed 5 bases at V and 3 bases at J, leaving 9 bases unmatched. Germline V gene data show CDR1 as SGHRS and CDR2 as YFSETQ. Written as DNA, the CDR3 is TGCGCCAGCAGAAAAGGGACAGGGGTACATACAGATACGCAGTATTTT. Protein: CASRKGTGVHTDTQYF.

The CDR3 nucleotides read TGTGCCAGCAAAATACCTGGGGTAGAGACCCAGTACTTC. This codes for CASKIPGVETQYF. The chain joins TRBV9 to TRBJ2-5; no clear D gene. Looked up from germline, CDR1 is SGDLS and CDR2 is YYNGEE. Trimming pared 6 bases from V and 4 bases from J, leaving 13 bases between. CDR3 length: 13 amino acids.

V usage is TRBV29-1 and J usage is TRBJ2-1; no reliable D call. This CDR3 is built from 13 residues. Germline CDR1 reads SQVTM; CDR2 reads ANQGSEA. Trimming left V 4 bases short and J 1 base short, with 8 bases between. CDR3 residues: CSVAVNSYNEQFF. CDR3 in DNA: TGCAGCGTTGCCGTGAATTCCTACAATGAGCAGTTCTTC.

This chain joins TRBV5-1 and TRBJ2-1; 9 bases fit TRBD2. CDR1 SGHRS and CDR2 YFSETQ come from the germline V gene. V was pared by 4 bases and J by 2 bases, with 7 bases of the junction left unmatched. This CDR3 has 16 residues. This chain's CDR3 is CASSETSGSTYNEQFF. CDR3 coding DNA: TGCGCCAGCAGCGAGACTAGCGGTTCTACCTACAATGAGCAGTTCTTC.

This clonotype has just a few counts. The chain's CDR3 is CASSGGALAKNIQYF. In DNA, the CDR3 is TGTGCCAGCAGTGGGGGGGCCTTAGCCAAAAACATTCAGTACTTC. The chain links TRBV9 to TRBJ2-4; possible D gene TRBD2, 7 bases. Per the germline V gene, CDR1 is SGDLS and CDR2 is YYNGEE. V lost 5 bases and J 0 bases, leaving 12 bases between the germline ends. The CDR3 totals 15 residues.

V usage is TRBV4-2 and J usage is TRBJ2-1; no firm D call. V dropped 0 bases and J dropped 9 bases, with 9 bases sitting between them. CDR3 length: 13 residues. Germline values: CDR1 LGHNA, CDR2 YNFKEQ. The CDR3 region has the DNA TGTGCCAGCAGCCAAGATTACCGTCTTGAGCAGTTCTTC. This gives the protein CASSQDYRLEQFF.

The chain carries TRBV29-1 and TRBJ2-1; either TRBD1 or TRBD2 may supply D (5 bases each). V was pared by 7 bases and J by 10 bases, with 17 bases between. The CDR3 totals 12 residues. The V gene's germline CDR1 is SQVTM and CDR2 ANQGSEA. The CDR3 DNA reads TGCAGCGCTTCGGGGACCTTCAGGGAGCAGTTCTTC. Protein sequence: CSASGTFREQFF.

The rearrangement uses TRBV18 and TRBJ2-5; possible D gene TRBD2, 6 bases. Between the trimmed V and J ends, which lost 3 bases and 0 bases, there was a span of 8 bases. In germline, CDR1 is KGHSH, CDR2 LQKENI. CDR3 length equals 14 residues. The CDR3 protein is CASSPGLNQETQYF. As DNA, the CDR3 is TGTGCCAGCTCACCCGGACTAAACCAAGAGACCCAGTACTTC. Using reference TRBV18 and TRBJ2-5 for the parts outside the CDR3, the full variable domain is NAGVMQNPRHLVRRRGQEARLRCSPMKGHSHVYWYRQLPEEGLKFMVYLQKENIIDESGMPKERFSAEFPKEGPSILRIQQVVRGDSAAYFCASSPGLNQETQYFGPGTRLLVL.

The chain joins TRBV6-5 to TRBJ2-1, with D perhaps matching TRBD2 (6 bases). From germline, CDR1 is MNHEY and CDR2 SVGAGI. The CDR3 has 14 residues. Trimming stripped 4 bases from V and 6 bases from J, with 13 bases between. This CDR3 reads CASSFTGSRNEQFF. Here the CDR3 DNA reads TGTGCCAGCAGTTTCACCGGGAGCCGCAATGAGCAGTTCTTC.

This clonotype turned up a few times. The V gene is TRBV7-9, the J gene TRBJ2-7; 10 bases line up with TRBD2. Germline trimming cut 4 bases from V and 6 bases from J; bases unmatched to any gene: 6. There are 14 residues in the CDR3. The germline CDR1 and CDR2 sequences are SEHNR and FQNEAQ (reference sequence). CDR3 nucleotide sequence: TGTGCCAGCAGCTCTAGCGGGAGTAGCGGCGAGCAGTACTTC. This sequence encodes CASSSSGSSGEQYF.

V and J are TRBV30 and TRBJ2-2; D is undetermined. The germline CDR1 and CDR2 sequences are GTSNPN and SVGIG (reference sequence). Trimming shortened V by 3 bases and J by 5 bases, and 13 bases separated the two germline ends. The CDR3 is made up of 14 amino acids. In DNA form, the CDR3 reads TGTGCCTGGAGCCTGACGGCGCCAACCGGGGAGCTGTTTTTT. The encoded protein is CAWSLTAPTGELFF.

This clonotype was detected only a few times. This chain connects TRBV7-2 to TRBJ2-2; 12 nucleotides match TRBD2. J was trimmed by 1 base and V by 10 bases; bases with no gene match: 10. From germline, CDR1 is SGHTA and CDR2 FQGNSA. CDR3 length: 17 residues. The chain's CDR3 is CANFRTSGMRNTGELFF. CDR3 in DNA: TGTGCCAATTTTCGGACTAGCGGGATGCGGAACACCGGGGAGCTGTTTTTT.

This clonotype came up a few times. The chain links TRBV12-3 or TRBV12-4 to TRBJ2-1, with D perhaps TRBD1 or TRBD2 (7 bases each). Deletions cut 8 bases from V and 7 bases from J, with 24 bases between. The CDR3 loop spans 16 amino acids. The CDR3 sequence is CASVLRGRGLWNEQFF. The CDR3 region has the DNA TGTGCCAGCGTCCTTCGGGGGAGGGGGCTCTGGAATGAGCAGTTCTTC.

The chain joins TRBV12-5 to TRBJ1-2; D unclear. With 3 bases removed from V and 4 bases from J, the gap between germline ends came to 3 bases. Germline CDR1 LGHNT, CDR2 FRNRAP. The CDR3 runs to 11 residues. The CDR3 DNA sequence: TGTGCTAGTGGTTTAGGCTATGGCTACACCTTC. Amino acids: CASGLGYGYTF.

V gene TRBV6-4 combines with J gene TRBJ2-3; D possibly corresponds to TRBD1 (5 bases). Looked up from germline, CDR1 is MRHNA and CDR2 is SNTAGT. The CDR3 length is 14 residues. V was shortened by 4 bases and J by 3 bases, with 11 bases between the two germline ends. In nucleotides, the CDR3 is TGTGCCAGCAGTGCTAGGGGAAGGACAGATACGCAGTATTTT. The encoded protein is CASSARGRTDTQYF.

Only a few counts were recorded for this clonotype. J is TRBJ2-7 and V is TRBV15, with D hard to call. Trimming took off 3 bases at V and 0 bases at J, with 21 bases between the two ends. The germline V gene encodes CDR1 LNHNV and CDR2 YYDKDF (reference sequence). CDR3 size: 18 residues. This chain's CDR3 is CATSSPIGRLASSYEQYF. CDR3 bases: TGTGCCACCAGCAGTCCAATCGGACGGCTTGCCAGCTCCTACGAGCAGTACTTC.